The T cell receptor (beta chain) described here comes from a study of cytomegalovirus exposure and HLA in healthy donors. Germline V gene sequence: CDR1 SQVTM, CDR2 ANQGSEA. Trimming stripped 6 bases from V and 2 bases from J, with 11 bases between. CDR3 length: 13 amino acids. PCR amplification relied on 60 Vbeta primers (plus 13 Jbeta primers). The method was immunoSEQ multiplex PCR; TCRdb's version includes in-frame clones alone and lacks a portion of them. The data contain 100,000 to 150,000 clones, around 73% of them seen just once; the ten biggest clones take up 4% to 5.5%. Study results and limitations: According to an earlier analysis, most TCR beta V segments yielded productive rearrangements about 90% or about 30% of the time.

Remarks on this clone: Its target is unknown.

The chain carries TRBV29-1 and TRBJ2-1; weak D call: TRBD1 (6 bases). This TCR was recovered from a man aged 60 to 75 in good health and CMV-seropositive. Sequencing was done on a sample of PBMCs. CDR3 bases: TGCAGCGTAGCTGGACAGACCTACAATGAGCAGTTCTTC. This translates into CSVAGQTYNEQFF.